What follows are 14 T cell receptor beta chains derived from one specimen sequenced in a study of cytomegalovirus exposure and HLA in healthy donors. With 60 Vbeta and 13 Jbeta primers, the PCR was carried out. Some clones are missing from TCRdb's copy, which holds only in-frame ones; the method was immunoSEQ multiplex PCR. The sample records roughly 230,000 clones, nearly 95% being singletons. The source material was PBMCs. These receptors were taken from a girl between 2 and 10 years old in good health and CMV-seronegative.

This rearrangement joins TRBV13 to TRBJ2-3, with TRBD2 matching over 11 bases. This CDR3 is built from 16 residues. V lost 4 bases, J lost 3 bases, and 6 bases stayed unmatched. CDR1 is PRHDT, CDR2 FYEKMQ, per germline (reference sequence). In DNA, the CDR3 is TGTGCCAGCAGCTACAAGACTAGCGGGGCAACAGATACGCAGTATTTT. Amino acid sequence: CASSYKTSGATDTQYF.

Here the CDR3 DNA reads TGTGCCAGCAGCTCAAGCGGGGGGCCAGCAGAGACCCAGTACTTC. Translation: CASSSSGGPAETQYF. The chain is built from TRBV9 and TRBJ2-5, with 9 bases matching TRBD2. V lost 4 bases to trimming and J lost 4 bases; unmatched junction nucleotides: 8. The CDR3 is 15 residues long. Germline CDR1 SGDLS, CDR2 YYNGEE.

The CDR3 DNA follows: TGTGCCACCCTCGTGGCCTATGGCTACACCTTC. The encoded protein is CATLVAYGYTF. The chain joins TRBV6-1 to TRBJ1-2, with D hard to call. Trimming took off 10 bases at V and 4 bases at J, with 10 bases between the two ends. Germline V gives CDR1 MNHNS, CDR2 SASEGT. The CDR3 sequence is 11 residues long.

The genes are TRBV6-6 and TRBJ1-2; D might be TRBD1 (6 bases). Germline-derived CDR1 and CDR2 are MNHNY and SVGAGI (reference sequence). The CDR3 loop spans 12 amino acids. With 6 bases removed from V and 4 bases from J, the gap between germline ends came to 9 bases. The CDR3 region has the DNA TGTGCCAGCAGCGGACAGACCTATGGCTACACCTTC. The encoded protein is CASSGQTYGYTF.

This chain uses TRBV5-4 with TRBJ2-3, with a weak D call TRBD2 (5 bases). V was trimmed by 0 bases and J by 4 bases, leaving 21 bases between them. The CDR3 totals 18 residues. From germline, CDR1 is SGHNT and CDR2 YYREEE (reference sequence). The CDR3 is CASSLVPHRKSGSDTQYF. CDR3 sequence (DNA): TGTGCCAGCAGCTTGGTCCCCCATAGAAAGAGCGGCTCAGATACGCAGTATTTT.

V usage is TRBV5-6 and J usage is TRBJ2-7, with TRBD2 matching over 13 bases. J was trimmed by 7 bases and V by 0 bases; bases with no gene match: 7. The germline CDR1 and CDR2 sequences are SGHDT and YYEEEE. The CDR3 is 16 amino acids. CDR3 protein: CASSLGLAGGLREQYF. CDR3 nucleotide sequence: TGTGCCAGCAGCTTGGGACTAGCGGGGGGTTTGAGGGAGCAGTACTTC.

Only one count was recorded for this clone. The chain recombines TRBV28 with TRBJ1-6, with 8 bases matching TRBD1. The CDR3 is 14 amino acids. The germline CDR1 and CDR2 sequences are MDHEN and SYDVKM. Germline trimming cut 5 bases from V and 7 bases from J; bases unmatched to any gene: 4. The DNA of the CDR3 is TGTGCCAGCAGTCCAGGGGGCCGGAATTCACCCCTCCACTTT. Translated, it gives CASSPGGRNSPLHF.

V usage is TRBV27 and J usage is TRBJ2-1, with 12 bases identical to TRBD2. Germline values: CDR1 MNHEY, CDR2 SMNVEV (reference sequence). V lost 6 bases, J lost 7 bases, and 4 bases stayed unmatched. There are 14 residues in the CDR3. The CDR3 spells CASRLAGGPNEQFF. The CDR3 DNA reads as TGTGCCAGCAGGCTAGCGGGAGGGCCGAATGAGCAGTTCTTC.

The chain is built from TRBV7-2 and TRBJ2-1; D perhaps matches TRBD2 (5 bases). This CDR3 contains 16 residues. From germline, CDR1 is SGHTA and CDR2 FQGNSA. V lost 2 bases to trimming and J lost 4 bases, with 15 bases between them. The CDR3 reads CASSLSVAGYYNEQFF. The CDR3 DNA reads as TGTGCCAGCAGCTTATCCGTGGCGGGTTATTACAATGAGCAGTTCTTC. Drawing the rest from reference TRBV7-2 and TRBJ2-1, the complete variable domain is GAGVSQSPSNKVTEKGKDVELRCDPISGHTALYWYRQSLGQGLEFLIYFQGNSAPDKSGLPSDRFSAERTGGSVSTLTIQRTQQEDSAVYLCASSLSVAGYYNEQFFGPGTRLTVL.

V usage is TRBV6-6 and J usage is TRBJ1-3; D possibly corresponds to TRBD1 (6 bases). CDR3 length equals 14 residues. Per germline, CDR1 MNHNY and CDR2 SVGAGI (reference sequence). V lost 11 bases and J lost 3, with 17 bases in between. The CDR3 DNA sequence: TGTGCCGGACTTGGGGGCGGAGGTGGAAACACCATATATTTT. Protein sequence: CAGLGGGGGNTIYF.

CDR3 coding DNA: TGTGCCAGCAGCGACGGGGAGGTGAACACTGAAGCTTTCTTT. This sequence encodes CASSDGEVNTEAFF. The V call is TRBV6-5, the J call TRBJ1-1; the D is unclear. Trimming stripped 6 bases from V and 0 bases from J, with 11 bases between. The CDR3 has 14 residues. Per the germline V gene, CDR1 is MNHEY and CDR2 is SVGAGI.

V and J are TRBV6-5 and TRBJ1-5; D gene unclear. CDR3 length: 15 residues. The V end lost 0 bases, the J end lost 5 bases, and 11 bases lay between the germline ends. Germline CDR1 reads MNHEY; CDR2 reads SVGAGI. This CDR3 is CASSYSNSGYQPQHF. CDR3 DNA: TGTGCCAGCAGTTACTCGAATTCAGGATATCAGCCCCAGCATTTT.

The chain couples TRBV5-1 to TRBJ1-1; D call uncertain. V lost 0 bases to trimming and J lost 2 bases, with 8 bases between them. Germline assignment: CDR1 SGHRS and CDR2 YFSETQ. The CDR3 is 14 amino acids. Written as DNA, the CDR3 is TGCGCCAGCAGCTTGGCGGTCATTAACACTGAAGCTTTCTTT. Amino acid sequence: CASSLAVINTEAFF.

This sequence joins TRBV6-5 and TRBJ2-7; TRBD2 is a possible D gene (5 bases). The CDR3 loop spans 15 amino acids. CDR1 and CDR2 from the germline V gene are MNHEY and SVGAGI. The V and J ends lost 2 bases and 2 bases respectively, with 13 bases between them. This chain's CDR3 is CASSYPSGATYEQYF. The CDR3 DNA reads as TGTGCCAGCAGTTACCCCAGCGGAGCCACCTACGAGCAGTACTTC.